Described below is a single T cell receptor (beta chain) sequence and its context. This entry is derived from a study of blood T cell repertoires in COVID-19. Clones were read by immunoSEQ multiplex PCR, and TCRdb kept only the in-frame ones, dropping some. This table holds about 55,000 clones, roughly 87% found once. Germline V gives CDR1 SGHAT, CDR2 FQNNGV. This CDR3 spans 14 amino acids. The ends lost 0 bases at V and 6 bases at J; junction bases unmatched: 4. The receptor's source is a woman aged 55-69 years with acute or convalescent COVID-19. The gene calls are TRBV11-2 and TRBJ2-7, with 8 bases fitting TRBD1. The specimen was peripheral blood. The CDR3 here is CASSLEGQGTEQYF. As DNA, the CDR3 is TGTGCCAGCAGCTTAGAAGGACAGGGAACCGAGCAGTACTTC.